This TCR beta chain originates from a study of beta chain features in type 1 diabetes. Isolation of CD4+ naive, central memory, regulatory and stem cell-like memory cells was achieved by sorting via CD45RO/CCR7/CD25/CD127/CD95/CD27. This clone was recorded a few times. Its target is not known. The V gene end was trimmed by 4 bases and the J gene end by 3 bases; junction bases not matched to a gene: 11. Germline V gene lookup returns CDR1 MGHRA and CDR2 YSYEKL. The CDR3 is 17 residues long. The entirety of the isolated RNA underwent reverse transcription, so expressed TCRB transcripts were sequenced. Profiled with immunoSEQ multiplex PCR; TCRdb holds only in-frame clones, not every one. Of around 250,000 clones in the sample, over 20% were seen once. Notes on the study in general: TCRB CDR3s were moderately but significantly shorter in Type 1 diabetes patients in all four CD4+ subsets. Across patients, naive, central memory and Treg TCRB repertoires exhibited apparently greater similarity than was observed across healthy donors.

V usage is TRBV4-1 and J usage is TRBJ2-1; 8 nucleotides agree with TRBD2. The source material was naive CD4+ T cells from blood. The receptor's source is a woman between 40 and 50 years old with type 1 diabetes. The CDR3 nucleotides read TGCGCCAGCAGCCGGGATTATTCTAGCGGGTACTACAATGAGCAGTTCTTC. Translating it yields CASSRDYSSGYYNEQFF.